This TCR beta chain emerged from a study of blood T cell repertoires in COVID-19. The CDR3 totals 12 residues. Germline-derived CDR1 and CDR2 are MNHEY and SVGAGI. Trimming pared 6 bases from V and 7 bases from J, leaving 9 bases between. The repertoire was sequenced with immunoSEQ multiplex PCR; TCRdb's copy has only in-frame clones and lacks some. This table has about 250,000 clones, almost 85% appearing once. The sequencing input was peripheral blood. This clonotype was obtained from a man between 45 and 60 years old with acute or convalescent COVID-19. This rearrangement joins TRBV6-5 to TRBJ2-2; D is uncertain. The CDR3 is CASRLSVGELFF. As DNA, the CDR3 is TGTGCCAGCAGATTGTCGGTCGGGGAGCTGTTTTTT.